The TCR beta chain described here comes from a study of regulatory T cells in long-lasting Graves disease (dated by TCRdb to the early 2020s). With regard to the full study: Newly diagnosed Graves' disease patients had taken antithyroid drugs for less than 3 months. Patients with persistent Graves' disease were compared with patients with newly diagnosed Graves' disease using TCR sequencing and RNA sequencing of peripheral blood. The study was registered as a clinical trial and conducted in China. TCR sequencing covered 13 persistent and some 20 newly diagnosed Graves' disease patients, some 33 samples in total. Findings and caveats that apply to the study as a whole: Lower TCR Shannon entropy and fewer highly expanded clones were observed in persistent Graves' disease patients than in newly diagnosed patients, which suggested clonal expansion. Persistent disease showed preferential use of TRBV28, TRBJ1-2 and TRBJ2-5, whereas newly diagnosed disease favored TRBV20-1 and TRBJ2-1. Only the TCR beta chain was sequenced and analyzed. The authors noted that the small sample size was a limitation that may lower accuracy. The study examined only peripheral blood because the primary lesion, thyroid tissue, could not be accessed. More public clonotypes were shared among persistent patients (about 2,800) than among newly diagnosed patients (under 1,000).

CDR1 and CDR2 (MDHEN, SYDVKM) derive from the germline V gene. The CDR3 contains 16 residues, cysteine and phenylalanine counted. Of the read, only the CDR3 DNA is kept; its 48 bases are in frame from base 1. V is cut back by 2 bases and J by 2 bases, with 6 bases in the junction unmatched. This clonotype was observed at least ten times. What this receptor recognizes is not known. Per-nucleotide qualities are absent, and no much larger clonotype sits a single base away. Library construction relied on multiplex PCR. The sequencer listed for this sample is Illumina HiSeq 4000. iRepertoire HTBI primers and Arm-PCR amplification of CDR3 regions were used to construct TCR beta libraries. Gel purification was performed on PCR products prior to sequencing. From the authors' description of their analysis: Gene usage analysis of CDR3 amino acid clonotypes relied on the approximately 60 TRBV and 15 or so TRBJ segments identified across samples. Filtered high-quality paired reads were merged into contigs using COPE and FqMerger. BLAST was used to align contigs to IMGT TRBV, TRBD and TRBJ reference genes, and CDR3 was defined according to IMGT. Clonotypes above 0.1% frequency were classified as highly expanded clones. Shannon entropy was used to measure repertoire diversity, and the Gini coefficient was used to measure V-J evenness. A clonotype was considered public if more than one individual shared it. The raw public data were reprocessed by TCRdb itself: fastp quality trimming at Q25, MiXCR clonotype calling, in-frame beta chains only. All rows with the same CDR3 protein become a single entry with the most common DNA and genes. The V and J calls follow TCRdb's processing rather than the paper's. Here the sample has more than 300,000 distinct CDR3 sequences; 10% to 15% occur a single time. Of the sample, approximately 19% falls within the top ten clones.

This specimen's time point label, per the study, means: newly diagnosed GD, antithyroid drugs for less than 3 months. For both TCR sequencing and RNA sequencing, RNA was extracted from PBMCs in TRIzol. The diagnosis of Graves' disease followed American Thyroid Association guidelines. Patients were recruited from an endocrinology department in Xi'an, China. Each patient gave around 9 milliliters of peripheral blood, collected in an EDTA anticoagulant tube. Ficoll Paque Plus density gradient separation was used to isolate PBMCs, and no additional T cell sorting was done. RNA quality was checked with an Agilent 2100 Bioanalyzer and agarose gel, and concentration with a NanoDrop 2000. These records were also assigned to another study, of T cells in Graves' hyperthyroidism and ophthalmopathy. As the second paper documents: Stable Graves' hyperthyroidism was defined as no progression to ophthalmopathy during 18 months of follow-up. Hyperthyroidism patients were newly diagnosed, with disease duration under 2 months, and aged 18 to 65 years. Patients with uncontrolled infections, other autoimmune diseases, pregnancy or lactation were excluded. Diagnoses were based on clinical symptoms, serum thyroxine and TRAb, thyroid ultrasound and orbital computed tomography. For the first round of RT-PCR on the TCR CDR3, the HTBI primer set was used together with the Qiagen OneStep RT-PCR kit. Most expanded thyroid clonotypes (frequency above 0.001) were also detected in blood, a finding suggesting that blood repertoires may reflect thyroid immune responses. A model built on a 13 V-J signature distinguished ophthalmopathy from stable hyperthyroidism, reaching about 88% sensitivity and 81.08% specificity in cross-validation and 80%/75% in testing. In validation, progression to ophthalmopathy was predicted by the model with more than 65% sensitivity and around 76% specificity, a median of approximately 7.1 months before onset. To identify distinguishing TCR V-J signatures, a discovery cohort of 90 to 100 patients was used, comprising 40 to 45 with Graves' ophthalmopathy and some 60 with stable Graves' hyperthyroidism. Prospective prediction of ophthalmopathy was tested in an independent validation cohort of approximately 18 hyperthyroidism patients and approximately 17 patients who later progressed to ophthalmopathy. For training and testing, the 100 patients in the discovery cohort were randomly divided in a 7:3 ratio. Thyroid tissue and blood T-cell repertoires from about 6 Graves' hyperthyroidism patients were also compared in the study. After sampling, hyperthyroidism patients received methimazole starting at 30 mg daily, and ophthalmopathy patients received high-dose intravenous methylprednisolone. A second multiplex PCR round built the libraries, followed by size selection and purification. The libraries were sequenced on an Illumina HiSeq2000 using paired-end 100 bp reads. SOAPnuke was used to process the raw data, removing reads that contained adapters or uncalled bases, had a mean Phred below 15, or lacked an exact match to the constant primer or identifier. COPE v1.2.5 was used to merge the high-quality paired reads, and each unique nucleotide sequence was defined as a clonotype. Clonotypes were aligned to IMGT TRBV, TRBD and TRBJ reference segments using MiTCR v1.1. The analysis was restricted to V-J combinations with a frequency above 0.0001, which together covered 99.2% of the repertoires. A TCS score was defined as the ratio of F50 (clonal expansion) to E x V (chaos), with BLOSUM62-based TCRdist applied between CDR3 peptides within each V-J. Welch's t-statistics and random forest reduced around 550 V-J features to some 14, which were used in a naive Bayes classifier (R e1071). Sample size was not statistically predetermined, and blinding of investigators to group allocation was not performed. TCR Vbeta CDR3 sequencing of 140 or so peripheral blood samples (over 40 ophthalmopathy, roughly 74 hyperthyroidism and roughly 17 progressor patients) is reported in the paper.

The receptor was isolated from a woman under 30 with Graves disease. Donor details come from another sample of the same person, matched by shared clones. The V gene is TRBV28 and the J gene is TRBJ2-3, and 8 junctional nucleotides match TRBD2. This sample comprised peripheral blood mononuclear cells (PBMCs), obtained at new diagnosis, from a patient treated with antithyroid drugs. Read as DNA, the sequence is TGTGCCAGCAGTTTACGGGGGGGCAAGTTCACAGATACGCAGTATTTT. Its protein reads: CASSLRGGKFTDTQYF. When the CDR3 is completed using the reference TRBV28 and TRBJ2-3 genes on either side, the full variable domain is DVKVTQSSRYLVKRTGEKVFLECVQDMDHENMFWYRQDPGLGLRLIYFSYDVKMKEKGDIPEGYSVSREKKERFSLILESASTNQTSMYLCASSLRGGKFTDTQYFGPGTRLTVL.